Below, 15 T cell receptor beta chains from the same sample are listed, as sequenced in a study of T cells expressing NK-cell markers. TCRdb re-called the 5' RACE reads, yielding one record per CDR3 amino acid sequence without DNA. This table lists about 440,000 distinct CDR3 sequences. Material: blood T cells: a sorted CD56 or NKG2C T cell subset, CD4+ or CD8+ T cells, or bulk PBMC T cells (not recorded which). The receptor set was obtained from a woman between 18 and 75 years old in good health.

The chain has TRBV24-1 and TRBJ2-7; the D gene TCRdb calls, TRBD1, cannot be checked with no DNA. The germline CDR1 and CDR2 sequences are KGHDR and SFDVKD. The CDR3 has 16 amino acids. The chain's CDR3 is CATSDVAGTDIYEQYF.

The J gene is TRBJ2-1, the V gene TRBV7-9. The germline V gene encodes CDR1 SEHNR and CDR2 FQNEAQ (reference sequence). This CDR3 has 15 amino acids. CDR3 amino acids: CASSLVNSLGNEQFF.

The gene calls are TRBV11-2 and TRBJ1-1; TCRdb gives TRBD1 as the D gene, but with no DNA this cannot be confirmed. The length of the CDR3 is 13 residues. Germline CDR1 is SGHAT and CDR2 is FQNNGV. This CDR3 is CASSFNRGPEAFF.

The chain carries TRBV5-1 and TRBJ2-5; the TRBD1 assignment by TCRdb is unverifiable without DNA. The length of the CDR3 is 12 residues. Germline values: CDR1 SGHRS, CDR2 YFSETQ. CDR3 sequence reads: CATSDSQETQYF.

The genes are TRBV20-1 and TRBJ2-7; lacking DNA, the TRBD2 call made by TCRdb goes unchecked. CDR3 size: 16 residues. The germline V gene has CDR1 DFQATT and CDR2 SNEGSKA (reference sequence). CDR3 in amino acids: CSVTRGLAGNSYEQYF.

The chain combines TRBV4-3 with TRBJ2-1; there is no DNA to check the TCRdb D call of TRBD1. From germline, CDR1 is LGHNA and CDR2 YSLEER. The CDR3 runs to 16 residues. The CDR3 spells CASSQAGQGVRNEQFF.

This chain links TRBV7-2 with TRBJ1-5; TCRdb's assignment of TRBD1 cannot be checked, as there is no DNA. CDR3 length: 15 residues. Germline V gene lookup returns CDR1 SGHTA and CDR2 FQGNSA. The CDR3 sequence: CASSLWTPNNQPQHF. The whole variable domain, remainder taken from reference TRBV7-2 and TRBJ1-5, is GAGVSQSPSNKVTEKGKDVELRCDPISGHTALYWYRQSLGQGLEFLIYFQGNSAPDKSGLPSDRFSAERTGGSVSTLTIQRTQQEDSAVYLCASSLWTPNNQPQHFGDGTRLSIL.

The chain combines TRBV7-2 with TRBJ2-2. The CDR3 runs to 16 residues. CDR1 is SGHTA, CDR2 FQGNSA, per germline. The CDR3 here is CASRPWTAANTGELFF. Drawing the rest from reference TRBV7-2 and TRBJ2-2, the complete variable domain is GAGVSQSPSNKVTEKGKDVELRCDPISGHTALYWYRQSLGQGLEFLIYFQGNSAPDKSGLPSDRFSAERTGGSVSTLTIQRTQQEDSAVYLCASRPWTAANTGELFFGEGSRLTVL.

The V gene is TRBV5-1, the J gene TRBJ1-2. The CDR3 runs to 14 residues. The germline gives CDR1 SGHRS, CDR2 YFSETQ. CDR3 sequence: CASRPAPANYGYTF.

The CDR3 here is CTSSQDRVAGVKNTGELFF. The genes are TRBV1 and TRBJ2-2; TCRdb names TRBD2, which stays unverified in the absence of DNA. TRBV1 is listed as a pseudogene. The CDR3 contains 19 residues.

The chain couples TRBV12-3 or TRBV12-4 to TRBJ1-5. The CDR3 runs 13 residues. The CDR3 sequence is CASRGRGNQPQHF.

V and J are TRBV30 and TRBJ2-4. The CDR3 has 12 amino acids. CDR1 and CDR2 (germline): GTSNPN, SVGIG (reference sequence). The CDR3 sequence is CAWNVGEDIQYF.

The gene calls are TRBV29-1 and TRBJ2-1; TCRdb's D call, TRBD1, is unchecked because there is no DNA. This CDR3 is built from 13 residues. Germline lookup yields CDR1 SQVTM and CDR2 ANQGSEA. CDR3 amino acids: CSVGGTPKDEQFF.

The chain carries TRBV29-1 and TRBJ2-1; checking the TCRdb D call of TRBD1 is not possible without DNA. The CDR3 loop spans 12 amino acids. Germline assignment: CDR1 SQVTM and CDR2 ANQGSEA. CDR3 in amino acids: CSATGRWGEQFF.

CDR3 amino acids: CASSFRASSNSPLHF. This rearrangement joins TRBV6-5 to TRBJ1-6; TCRdb selects TRBD1, and the lack of DNA leaves this call unchecked. Per germline, CDR1 MNHEY and CDR2 SVGAGI. The CDR3 length is 15 residues.